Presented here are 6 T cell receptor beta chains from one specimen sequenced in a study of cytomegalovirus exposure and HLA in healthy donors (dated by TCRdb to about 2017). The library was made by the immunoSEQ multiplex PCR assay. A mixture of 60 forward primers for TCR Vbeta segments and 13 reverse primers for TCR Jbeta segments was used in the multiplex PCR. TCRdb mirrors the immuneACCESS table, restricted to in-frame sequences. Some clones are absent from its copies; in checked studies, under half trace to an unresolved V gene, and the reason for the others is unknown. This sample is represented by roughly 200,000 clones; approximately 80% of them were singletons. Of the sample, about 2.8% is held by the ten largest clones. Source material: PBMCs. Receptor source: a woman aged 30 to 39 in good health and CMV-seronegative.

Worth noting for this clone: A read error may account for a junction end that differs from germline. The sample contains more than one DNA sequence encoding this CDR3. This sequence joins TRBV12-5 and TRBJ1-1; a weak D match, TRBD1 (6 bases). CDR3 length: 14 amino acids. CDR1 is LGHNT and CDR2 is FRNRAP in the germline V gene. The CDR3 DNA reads TGTGCTAGTGGAAAACAGGGATATGGCACTGAGGCTTTCTTT. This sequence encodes CASGKQGYGTEAFF.

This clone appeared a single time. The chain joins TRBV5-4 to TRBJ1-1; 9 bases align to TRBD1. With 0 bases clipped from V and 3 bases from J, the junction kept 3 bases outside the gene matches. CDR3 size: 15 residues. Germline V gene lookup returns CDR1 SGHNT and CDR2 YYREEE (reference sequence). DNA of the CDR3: TGTGCCAGCAGCTTGGTGACAGGGGGATACACTGAAGCTTTCTTT. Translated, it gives CASSLVTGGYTEAFF.

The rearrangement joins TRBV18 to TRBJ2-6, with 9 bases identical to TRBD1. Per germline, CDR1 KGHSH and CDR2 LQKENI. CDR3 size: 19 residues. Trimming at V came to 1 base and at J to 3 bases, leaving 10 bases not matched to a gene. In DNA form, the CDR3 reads TGTGCCAGCTCACCACTAGGGACAGGGATTCTTGGTGGGGCCAACGTCCTGACTTTC. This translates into CASSPLGTGILGGANVLTF. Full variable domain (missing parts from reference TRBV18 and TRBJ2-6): NAGVMQNPRHLVRRRGQEARLRCSPMKGHSHVYWYRQLPEEGLKFMVYLQKENIIDESGMPKERFSAEFPKEGPSILRIQQVVRGDSAAYFCASSPLGTGILGGANVLTFGAGSRLTVL.

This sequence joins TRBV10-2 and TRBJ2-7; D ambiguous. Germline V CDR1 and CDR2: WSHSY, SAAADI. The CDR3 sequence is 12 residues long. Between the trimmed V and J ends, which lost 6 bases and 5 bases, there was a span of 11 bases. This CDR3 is CASSHGSNEQYF. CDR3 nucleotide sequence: TGCGCCAGCAGCCACGGGTCAAACGAGCAGTACTTC.

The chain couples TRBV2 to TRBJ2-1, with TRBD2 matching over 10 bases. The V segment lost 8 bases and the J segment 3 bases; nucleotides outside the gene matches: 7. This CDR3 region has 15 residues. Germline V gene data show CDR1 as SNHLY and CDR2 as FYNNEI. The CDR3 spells CASAELAGYYNEQFF. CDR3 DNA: TGTGCCAGCGCGGAACTAGCGGGGTACTACAATGAGCAGTTCTTC.

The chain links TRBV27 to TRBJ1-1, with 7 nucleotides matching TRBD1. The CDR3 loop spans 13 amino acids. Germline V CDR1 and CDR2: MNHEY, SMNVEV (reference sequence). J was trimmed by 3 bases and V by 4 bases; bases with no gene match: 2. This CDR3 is CASSWTGYTEAFF. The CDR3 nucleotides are TGTGCCAGCAGTTGGACAGGCTACACTGAAGCTTTCTTT.